Listed here are 23 T cell receptor beta chains from one sample, sequenced in a study of cytomegalovirus exposure and HLA in healthy donors. In the PCR, 60 Vbeta and 13 Jbeta primers were used. Only in-frame clones appear in the TCRdb table, and some are missing; sequencing was by immunoSEQ multiplex PCR. The sample shows roughly 150,000 clones, around 80% of them seen only once. The sequencing sample was made of PBMCs. These receptors all stem from a male donor in good health and CMV-seronegative.

The rearrangement uses TRBV5-4 and TRBJ2-7; a possible D gene is TRBD1 (6 bases). V lost 4 bases and J lost 1, with 12 bases in between. The CDR3 loop spans 14 amino acids. Germline V CDR1 and CDR2: SGHNT, YYREEE (reference sequence). The CDR3 loop reads CASSKQGSSYEQYF. In DNA form, the CDR3 reads TGTGCCAGCAGCAAACAGGGTTCGTCCTACGAGCAGTACTTC. Full variable domain (remainder filled in from reference TRBV5-4 and TRBJ2-7): ETGVTQSPTHLIKTRGQQVTLRCSSQSGHNTVSWYQQALGQGPQFIFQYYREEENGRGNFPPRFSGLQFPNYSSELNVNALELDDSALYLCASSKQGSSYEQYFGPGTRLTVT.

This rearrangement joins TRBV7-2 to TRBJ1-4, with D possibly being TRBD1 (5 bases). Germline V gene data show CDR1 as SGHTA and CDR2 as FQGNSA. V was cut by 5 bases and J by 7 bases, with 17 bases left in between. This CDR3 is 15 amino acids long. The CDR3 DNA reads as TGTGCCAGCAGCGCCGGTGACCGGAGGGGTGAAAAACTGTTTTTT. Amino acid sequence: CASSAGDRRGEKLFF.

This chain links TRBV4-3 with TRBJ2-1, with TRBD2 identical over 10 bases. The V segment lost 1 base and the J segment 12 bases; nucleotides outside the gene matches: 9. CDR3 size: 15 residues. Germline assignment: CDR1 LGHNA and CDR2 YSLEER. Written as DNA, the CDR3 is TGCGCCAGCAGCCAAGGTCTAGCGGGGGCTCCTTGGCAGTTCTTC. Translated, it gives CASSQGLAGAPWQFF.

This clone was seen only once. The chain carries TRBV28 and TRBJ2-5; 8 nucleotides align to TRBD1. With 3 bases clipped from V and 4 bases from J, the junction kept 7 bases outside the gene matches. This CDR3 contains 15 residues. Looked up from germline, CDR1 is MDHEN and CDR2 is SYDVKM. CDR3 sequence (DNA): TGTGCCAGCAGTTTGAATGACAGGGGACGAGAGACCCAGTACTTC. Translated: CASSLNDRGRETQYF.

This clone came up once. For the CDR3, the DNA is TGCAGCGCCGCGAGGGGGAGAGGAGATACGCAGTATTTT. Amino acid sequence: CSAARGRGDTQYF. This chain connects TRBV29-1 to TRBJ2-3, with TRBD1 as a possible D gene (6 bases). CDR3 length equals 13 residues. Trimming removed 7 bases at V and 5 bases at J, with 16 bases between. CDR1 SQVTM and CDR2 ANQGSEA come from the germline V gene.

The genes are TRBV27 and TRBJ2-7, with TRBD1 identical over 9 bases. V dropped 6 bases and J dropped 6; count of bases not matched to a gene: 12. CDR3 size: 15 residues. CDR1 and CDR2 from the germline V gene are MNHEY and SMNVEV (reference sequence). CDR3 nucleotide sequence: TGTGCCAGCAGATCATCAGGGACAGGGATCTTCGAGCAGTACTTC. Residues: CASRSSGTGIFEQYF.

V is TRBV7-2 and J is TRBJ2-1; TRBD2 aligns across 13 bases. With V trimmed by 5 bases and J by 3 bases, 7 bases remained unmatched. Germline V gives CDR1 SGHTA, CDR2 FQGNSA. This CDR3 is 17 amino acids long. CDR3 sequence reads: CASSQFGLAGDYNEQFF. The CDR3 coding sequence is TGTGCCAGCAGCCAATTCGGACTAGCGGGGGACTACAATGAGCAGTTCTTC.

This clone has a single count. This chain joins TRBV10-3 and TRBJ1-6; D is undetermined. The CDR3 contains 16 residues. V dropped 0 bases and J dropped 10 bases, with 16 bases sitting between them. Germline V lookup: CDR1 ENHRY, CDR2 SYGVKD. This CDR3 reads CAISESQRLSSSPLHF. The CDR3 nucleotides are TGTGCCATCAGTGAGTCCCAGAGACTGTCAAGCTCACCCCTCCACTTT.

This chain connects TRBV7-9 to TRBJ1-3; 7 bases fit TRBD1. The length of the CDR3 is 14 residues. V dropped 5 bases and J dropped 4; count of bases not matched to a gene: 5. Germline V lookup: CDR1 SEHNR, CDR2 FQNEAQ (reference sequence). CDR3 in amino acids: CASSIGTEGNTIYF. DNA for the CDR3: TGTGCCAGCAGCATTGGGACAGAGGGAAACACCATATATTTT.

The CDR3 nucleotides read TGTGCCAGCAGCCCCGCGGGGACTAGCGCCTACAATGAGCAGTTCTTC. Its translation is CASSPAGTSAYNEQFF. The J gene is TRBJ2-1, the V gene TRBV7-3; TRBD2 matches at 10 bases. Looked up from germline, CDR1 is SGHTA and CDR2 is FQGTGA. This CDR3 is 16 amino acids long. V lost 5 bases and J lost 2; bases outside the gene matches: 6.

The V gene is TRBV27, the J gene TRBJ2-5; no definite D call. Between the trimmed V and J ends, which lost 6 bases and 5 bases, there was a span of 10 bases. Germline lookup yields CDR1 MNHEY and CDR2 SMNVEV (reference sequence). The CDR3 covers 12 residues. The CDR3, as DNA: TGTGCCAGCAGGGATACCGGGGAGACCCAGTACTTC. Its translation is CASRDTGETQYF.

CDR3: CASSLSVRGLGNTIYF. The CDR3 nucleotides are TGTGCCAGCAGCTTGTCGGTCAGGGGGCTCGGAAACACCATATATTTT. This chain joins TRBV5-5 and TRBJ1-3; TRBD1 aligns across 8 bases. The CDR3 is 16 residues long. Unmatched junction bases numbered 7, after V lost 1 base and J lost 4 bases. Germline V gene sequence: CDR1 SGHKS, CDR2 YYEKEE (reference sequence).

The V and J genes are TRBV7-2 and TRBJ1-2, with 7 bases aligning to TRBD1. J gave up 2 bases and V 5 bases, and 17 bases lay outside the gene matches. Germline CDR1 is SGHTA and CDR2 is FQGNSA. CDR3 length equals 18 residues. The CDR3 spells CASSPDRDRLRQNYGYTF. The CDR3 DNA is TGTGCCAGCAGCCCCGACAGGGATCGCCTTAGGCAAAACTATGGCTACACCTTC.

There are a few counts of this clone. The rearrangement joins TRBV11-3 to TRBJ2-1; 14 bases align to TRBD2. Germline lookup yields CDR1 SGHNT and CDR2 YENEEA. The junction had 10 bases not matched to a gene; V was cut back by 0 bases and J by 9 bases. This CDR3 is 18 amino acids long. CDR3: CASSLDQAGTSGSTEQFF. Written as DNA, the CDR3 is TGTGCCAGCAGCTTAGACCAAGCCGGGACTAGCGGGAGTACTGAGCAGTTCTTC.

Worth noting for this clone: This same CDR3 is encoded by further DNA sequences in the sample. The CDR3 protein is CASSLRLSSTDTQYF. The CDR3 DNA sequence: TGTGCCAGCAGCTTAAGACTTTCTAGCACAGATACGCAGTATTTT. The chain recombines TRBV7-2 with TRBJ2-3; unclear D gene. Germline V gene sequence: CDR1 SGHTA, CDR2 FQGNSA. The CDR3 loop spans 15 amino acids. Trimming stripped 2 bases from V and 0 bases from J, with 9 bases between.

This CDR3 reads CASGAGQGLTEAFF. The CDR3, as DNA: TGTGCCAGTGGGGCCGGACAGGGTCTCACTGAAGCTTTCTTT. The gene calls are TRBV19 and TRBJ1-1; 8 bases align to TRBD1. J gave up 4 bases and V 8 bases, and 9 bases lay outside the gene matches. From germline, CDR1 is LNHDA and CDR2 SQIVND (reference sequence). The CDR3 runs 14 residues.

The chain joins TRBV5-4 to TRBJ2-2, with D possibly being TRBD1 (6 bases). Germline V gene data show CDR1 as SGHNT and CDR2 as YYREEE (reference sequence). This CDR3 has 15 amino acids. With 4 bases removed from V and 0 bases from J, the gap between germline ends came to 10 bases. CDR3 amino acids: CASSQGHPNTGELFF. The DNA for the CDR3 is TGTGCCAGCAGCCAGGGACATCCGAACACCGGGGAGCTGTTTTTT.

The chain links TRBV5-6 to TRBJ2-2; tentative D call: TRBD2 (6 bases). The CDR3 sequence is 17 residues long. Germline CDR1 and CDR2: SGHDT and YYEEEE. V dropped 1 base and J dropped 5 bases, with 18 bases sitting between them. This chain's CDR3 is CASSLIRDSALTGELFF. The DNA of the CDR3 is TGTGCCAGCAGCTTGATCAGGGACTCAGCATTGACCGGGGAGCTGTTTTTT.

The V and J genes are TRBV19 and TRBJ2-5; 8 bases are a match to TRBD2. CDR3 size: 13 residues. V trimming: 10 bases; J trimming: 4 bases; junction bases outside the gene matches: 8. Germline-derived CDR1 and CDR2 are LNHDA and SQIVND (reference sequence). The DNA for the CDR3 is TGTGCCACCTCTCCCGCGGGGGGAGAGACCCAGTACTTC. Its translation is CATSPAGGETQYF.

The chain links TRBV7-2 to TRBJ2-3; 9 positions match TRBD2. Germline lookup yields CDR1 SGHTA and CDR2 FQGNSA. This CDR3 has 15 residues. V shed 3 bases and J 3 bases; nucleotides not matched to a gene: 4. CDR3 sequence reads: CASSFRSGGTDTQYF. In nucleotides, the CDR3 is TGTGCCAGCAGCTTTAGGAGCGGGGGGACAGATACGCAGTATTTT.

The chain employs TRBV20-1 and TRBJ1-1; D remains ambiguous. The CDR3 spans 11 residues. Germline CDR1 is DFQATT and CDR2 is SNEGSKA (reference sequence). The CDR3 DNA reads TGCAGCCCGGCGGGTGGCACTGAAGCTTTCTTT. Its protein is CSPAGGTEAFF.

In nucleotides, the CDR3 is TGTGCCATCAGTGAGTCGCTCACGGACTATGGCTACACCTTC. This encodes CAISESLTDYGYTF. The chain couples TRBV10-3 to TRBJ1-2; D is unresolved. The length of the CDR3 is 14 residues. V lost 0 bases and J lost 3, with 8 bases in between. CDR1 and CDR2 from the germline V gene are ENHRY and SYGVKD.

The rearrangement joins TRBV11-2 to TRBJ2-7; D remains ambiguous. Trimming removed 5 bases at V and 5 bases at J, with 13 bases between. Germline V CDR1 and CDR2: SGHAT, FQNNGV. The CDR3 extends over 13 amino acids. CDR3 DNA: TGTGCCAGCAGCCCTGTCGGGTTCCACGAGCAGTACTTC. It is translated as CASSPVGFHEQYF.